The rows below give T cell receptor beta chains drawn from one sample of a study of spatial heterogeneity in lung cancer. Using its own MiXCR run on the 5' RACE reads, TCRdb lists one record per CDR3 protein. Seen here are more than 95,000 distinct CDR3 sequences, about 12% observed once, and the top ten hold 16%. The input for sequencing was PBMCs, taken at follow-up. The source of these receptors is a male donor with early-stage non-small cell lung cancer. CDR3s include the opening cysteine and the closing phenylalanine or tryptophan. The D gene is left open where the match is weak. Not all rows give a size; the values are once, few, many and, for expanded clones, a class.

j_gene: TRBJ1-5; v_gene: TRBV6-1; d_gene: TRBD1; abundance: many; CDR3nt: TGTGCCAGCAAGACGGACAGGGGGCGAAGTCAGCCCCAGCATTTT; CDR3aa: CASKTDRGRSQPQHF
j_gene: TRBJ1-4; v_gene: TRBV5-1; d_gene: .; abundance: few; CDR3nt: TGCGCCAGCAGCGGGGAGGGAAACAGAAATGAAAAACTGTTTTTT; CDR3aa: CASSGEGNRNEKLFF
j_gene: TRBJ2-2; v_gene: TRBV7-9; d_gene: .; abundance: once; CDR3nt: TGTGCCAGCACCCAGCGCCGGGACACCGGGGAGCTGATTTTT; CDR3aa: CASTQRRDTGELIF
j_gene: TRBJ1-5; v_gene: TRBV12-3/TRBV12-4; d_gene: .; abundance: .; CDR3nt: TGTGCCAGCAGTTTAGGGAAGAACGGGGGGTATAGCAATCAGCCCCAGCATTTT; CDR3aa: CASSLGKNGGYSNQPQHF
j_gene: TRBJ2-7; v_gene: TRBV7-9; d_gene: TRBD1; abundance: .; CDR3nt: TGTGCCAGCAGCTTAACAGGGGGATCCTACGAGCAGTACTTC; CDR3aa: CASSLTGGSYEQYF
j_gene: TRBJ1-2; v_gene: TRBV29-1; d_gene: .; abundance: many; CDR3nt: TGCAGCGTCGGGACCGGCGGGGACTATGGCTACACCTTC; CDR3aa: CSVGTGGDYGYTF
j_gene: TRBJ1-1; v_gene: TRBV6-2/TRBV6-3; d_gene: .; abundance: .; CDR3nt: TGTGCCAGCAGTTACTCATCCAGGGGTCAGACCATGAACACTGAAGCTTTCTTT; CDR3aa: CASSYSSRGQTMNTEAFF
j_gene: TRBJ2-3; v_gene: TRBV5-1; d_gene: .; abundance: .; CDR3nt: TGCGCCAGCAGCACGGACCGTCCTACAGATACGCAGTATTTT; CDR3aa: CASSTDRPTDTQYF
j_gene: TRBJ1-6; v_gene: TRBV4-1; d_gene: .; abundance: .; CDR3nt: TGCGCCAGCAGCCAAGATCTCCTTACAGGGAGCTCCTATAATTCACCCCTCCACTTT; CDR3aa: CASSQDLLTGSSYNSPLHF
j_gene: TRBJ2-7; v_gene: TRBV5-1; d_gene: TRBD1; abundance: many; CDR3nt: TGCGCCAGCAGCCGGACAGGGATGGACTACGAGCAGTACTTC; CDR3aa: CASSRTGMDYEQYF
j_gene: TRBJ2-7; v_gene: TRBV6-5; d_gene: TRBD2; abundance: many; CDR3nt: TGTGCCAGCAGAACGACTAGCGGGGCGTCCTACGAGCAGTACTTC; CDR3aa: CASRTTSGASYEQYF
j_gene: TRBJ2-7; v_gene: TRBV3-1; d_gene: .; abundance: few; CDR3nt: TGTGCCAGCAGCCGGGTGAGCAGGGGTGAGCAGTACTTC; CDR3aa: CASSRVSRGEQYF
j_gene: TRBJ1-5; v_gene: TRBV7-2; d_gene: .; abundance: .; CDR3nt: TGTGCCAGCAGCTTTGGACCCGGCGGTCAGCCCCAGCATTTT; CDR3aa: CASSFGPGGQPQHF
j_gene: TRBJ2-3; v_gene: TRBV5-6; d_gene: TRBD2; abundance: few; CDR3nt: TGTGCCAGCAGCTCCACGGGACTAGCGGGGGGGCCCACAGATACGCAGTATTTT; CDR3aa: CASSSTGLAGGPTDTQYF